This T cell receptor beta chain was obtained from a study of blood T cell repertoires in COVID-19. Overall study context: Material from acute and convalescent COVID-19 was sourced from the United States, Italy and Spain. T cells, B-cell-depleted T cells, or PBMCs supplied cDNA or gDNA.

Germline V gene data show CDR1 as LNHNV and CDR2 as YYDKDF (reference sequence). J gave up 6 bases and V 0 bases, and 5 bases lay outside the gene matches. This CDR3 spans 14 amino acids. Some clones are missing from TCRdb's copy, which holds only in-frame ones; the method was immunoSEQ multiplex PCR. The table shows approximately 200,000 clones, with approximately 88% occurring only once. The sample consisted of peripheral blood. The sequence was collected from a woman aged 25 to 39 with acute or convalescent COVID-19. J is TRBJ2-7 and V is TRBV15, with 7 bases matching TRBD2. CDR3 sequence (DNA): TGTGCCACCAGCAGAGATGGGACTATGGGCGAGCAGTACTTC. Translating it yields CATSRDGTMGEQYF. The full variable domain, its missing parts supplied by reference TRBV15 and TRBJ2-7, is DAMVIQNPRYQVTQFGKPVTLSCSQTLNHNVMYWYQQKSSQAPKLLFHYYDKDFNNEADTPDNFQSRRPNTSFCFLDIRSPGLGDTAMYLCATSRDGTMGEQYFGPGTRLTVT.